The following is a T cell receptor (beta chain) sequence with its context. Its target is not known. This PCR relied on a set of 60 Vbeta primers and 13 Jbeta primers. Clones were read by immunoSEQ multiplex PCR, and TCRdb kept only the in-frame ones, dropping some. The top ten hold 1.7% of the sample, which has about 190,000 clones, approximately 80% seen once. The data stem from a study of cytomegalovirus exposure and HLA in healthy donors. Study information: Unique TCRs from HLA-typed donors, 80 million to 90 million of them, were held in an early data release. Findings of the study overall: Segments of the TCR beta V type were, in most cases, productive about 87% or about 30% of the time in an earlier analysis.

V was pared by 4 bases and J by 4 bases, with 6 bases of the junction left unmatched. CDR3 length: 15 amino acids. Germline assignment: CDR1 SEHNR and CDR2 FQNEAQ (reference sequence). Everyone who donated was a healthy bone marrow donor. When sampled, the donors appeared nominally healthy, though they likely had unrecorded immune exposures. The specimen sequenced was PBMCs. The source of this sequence is a woman between 18 and 29 years old in good health and CMV-seronegative. The chain couples TRBV7-9 to TRBJ2-3; 9 nucleotides agree with TRBD2. The CDR3 here is CASSSTSGRSDTQYF. CDR3 sequence (DNA): TGTGCCAGCAGCTCGACTAGCGGACGGTCAGATACGCAGTATTTT.